The 2 T cell receptor beta chains listed next were all sequenced from one sample in a study of blood T cell repertoires in COVID-19. Measured with immunoSEQ multiplex PCR; TCRdb has only the in-frame clones, and not every one. The data hold more than 85,000 clones, with around nine tenths observed a single time. Sequencing was carried out using peripheral blood. These TCRs come from a man between 50 and 59 years old with active or convalescent COVID-19.

This CDR3 is CASSQPSGERGARSYNEQFF. DNA for the CDR3: TGCGCCAGCAGCCAACCCTCCGGGGAGCGGGGGGCCCGCTCCTACAATGAGCAGTTCTTC. The genes are TRBV4-1 and TRBJ2-1; 9 nucleotides align to TRBD2. Germline loops: CDR1 MGHRA, CDR2 YSYEKL. V gave up 2 bases and J gave up 0 bases; unmatched junction bases: 14. CDR3 size: 20 residues.

This clone was detected only once. The gene calls are TRBV6-5 and TRBJ2-1; tentative D call: TRBD1 (6 bases). V was cut by 6 bases and J by 5 bases, with 14 bases left in between. Germline assignment: CDR1 MNHEY and CDR2 SVGAGI. This CDR3 is 14 amino acids long. The CDR3, as DNA: TGTGCCAGCAGAAGGGACACCGTTAACAATGAGCAGTTCTTC. It yields the protein CASRRDTVNNEQFF.